These 14 T cell receptor beta chains came from one sample sequenced in a study of identical twins. TCRdb independently ran MiXCR on the 5' RACE reads; one entry per CDR3 protein. The sample shows under 400,000 distinct CDR3 sequences, about 10% of them seen only once. Material for sequencing was naive T cells sorted from blood. The origin of the receptors is a woman in her fifties or sixties in good health.

This clonotype occurred a few times. V and J are TRBV4-2 and TRBJ2-3, with no clear D. The CDR3 is 14 amino acids. V lost 0 bases and J 4 bases, leaving 8 bases between the germline ends. Germline CDR1 reads LGHNA; CDR2 reads YNFKEQ. CDR3 in amino acids: CASSQDGGADTQYF. Written as DNA, the CDR3 is TGTGCCAGCAGCCAAGACGGTGGGGCAGATACGCAGTATTTT.

This clonotype was picked up many times. This rearrangement joins TRBV28 to TRBJ2-7, with D possibly called TRBD1 or TRBD2 (5 bases each). Germline V CDR1 and CDR2: MDHEN, SYDVKM. Deletions cut 3 bases from V and 2 bases from J, with 8 bases between. This CDR3 spans 13 amino acids. CDR3 residues: CASSLGETYEQYV. In DNA form, the CDR3 reads TGTGCCAGCAGTTTGGGGGAAACCTACGAGCAGTACGTC.

At least ten counts were recorded for this clonotype. The rearrangement uses TRBV5-1 and TRBJ2-2; 7 bases map to TRBD1. V trimming: 5 bases; J trimming: 4 bases; junction bases outside the gene matches: 8. The germline gives CDR1 SGHRS, CDR2 YFSETQ. The CDR3 totals 15 residues. The CDR3 reads CASSEQGIGTGELFF. Here the CDR3 DNA reads TGCGCCAGCAGTGAACAGGGGATTGGCACCGGGGAGCTGTTTTTT.

This sequence joins TRBV6-5 and TRBJ2-1; 12 nucleotides align to TRBD2. V lost 6 bases, J lost 9 bases, and 6 bases stayed unmatched. In germline, CDR1 is MNHEY, CDR2 SVGAGI. CDR3 length equals 14 residues. CDR3 coding DNA: TGTGCCAGCAGCCTAGCGGGAGGGCTTATTGAGCAGTTCTTC. Amino acids: CASSLAGGLIEQFF.

The V call is TRBV30, the J call TRBJ1-1, with D hard to call. Trimming removed 3 bases from V and 5 bases from J, with 13 bases in between. The CDR3 has 13 residues. CDR1 and CDR2 (germline): GTSNPN, SVGIG (reference sequence). The chain's CDR3 is CAWRDSGRTEAFF. DNA of the CDR3: TGTGCCTGGAGGGATTCGGGTAGGACTGAAGCTTTCTTT.

This clonotype came up a few times. The chain recombines TRBV14 with TRBJ2-3, with 12 nucleotides matching TRBD2. The V gene end was trimmed by 0 bases and the J gene end by 5 bases; junction bases not matched to a gene: 3. The CDR3 sequence is 16 residues long. Looked up from germline, CDR1 is SGHDN and CDR2 is FVKESK. The CDR3 region has the DNA TGTGCCAGCAGCCAAGAACGACTAGCGGGAGTAGATACGCAGTATTTT. It specifies CASSQERLAGVDTQYF. Using reference TRBV14 and TRBJ2-3 for the parts outside the CDR3, the full variable domain is EAGVTQFPSHSVIEKGQTVTLRCDPISGHDNLYWYRRVMGKEIKFLLHFVKESKQDESGMPNNRFLAERTGGTYSTLKVQPAELEDSGVYFCASSQERLAGVDTQYFGPGTRLTVL.

This clonotype has a count of ten or more. This rearrangement joins TRBV12-3 or TRBV12-4 to TRBJ2-3; 7 nucleotides agree with TRBD2. V lost 3 bases and J lost 6; bases outside the gene matches: 9. This CDR3 is 15 amino acids long. The CDR3 nucleotides are TGTGCCAGCAGTTTTAGGGCGGGAGAAAGGGATACGCAGTATTTT. It encodes CASSFRAGERDTQYF.

This clonotype has just a few counts. The chain's CDR3 is CASSTGVMSLPNTQYF. CDR3 nucleotides: TGTGCCAGCAGTACCGGGGTAATGAGCCTCCCAAATACGCAGTATTTT. The rearrangement joins TRBV27 to TRBJ2-3, with D perhaps matching TRBD2 (5 bases). The CDR3 covers 16 residues. Germline CDR1 is MNHEY and CDR2 is SMNVEV (reference sequence). V lost 5 bases, J lost 7 bases, and 22 bases lay in between.

The gene calls are TRBV20-1 and TRBJ2-3; TRBD2 aligns across 12 bases. With V trimmed by 0 bases and J by 1 base, 8 bases remained unmatched. From germline, CDR1 is DFQATT and CDR2 SNEGSKA (reference sequence). There are 18 residues in the CDR3. The CDR3 region has the DNA TGCAGTGCTAGAGACTTTCCTAGCGGGAGGGCCGGCACAGATACGCAGTATTTT. Amino acids: CSARDFPSGRAGTDTQYF.

This clonotype has a handful of counts. CDR3 amino acids: CATSDLVRGKGETQYF. In DNA, the CDR3 is TGTGCCACCAGTGATTTGGTCAGGGGCAAAGGAGAGACCCAGTACTTC. The rearrangement links TRBV24-1 to TRBJ2-5, with a tentative D call TRBD1 (6 bases). CDR1 is KGHDR and CDR2 is SFDVKD in the germline V gene. The V gene lost 0 bases and the J gene lost 4 bases, with 14 bases spanning the gap. CDR3 size: 16 residues.

This clonotype was seen repeatedly, ten times or more. This sequence joins TRBV15 and TRBJ2-5; the D gene could be TRBD1 or TRBD2 (5 bases each). Germline CDR1 LNHNV, CDR2 YYDKDF (reference sequence). The V and J ends lost 0 bases and 5 bases respectively, with 16 bases between them. This CDR3 has 16 residues. The CDR3 region has the DNA TGTGCCACCAGCAGAGAGAGAGAGAGGGGTCGGGAGACCCAGTACTTC. Amino acids: CATSRERERGRETQYF.

V gene TRBV6-1 combines with J gene TRBJ1-5; D remains ambiguous. The V end was cut by 6 bases, the J end by 9 bases, with 12 bases between. CDR1 is MNHNS, CDR2 SASEGT, per germline. The CDR3 is made up of 12 amino acids. DNA of the CDR3: TGTGCCAGCAGCCTGAGCGAGCGGCCCCAGCATTTT. This encodes CASSLSERPQHF.

In its sample, this clonotype was seen many times. This chain links TRBV12-3 or TRBV12-4 with TRBJ2-1, with 8 bases that match TRBD1. The CDR3 runs to 12 residues. V shed 4 bases and J 8 bases; nucleotides not matched to a gene: 1. DNA of the CDR3: TGTGCCAGCAGTTACAGGGGGGATGAGCAGTTCTTC. It is translated as CASSYRGDEQFF.

The CDR3: CASSFSGRETQYF. Written as DNA, the CDR3 is TGTGCCAGCAGCTTTAGTGGGCGGGAGACCCAGTACTTC. The chain joins TRBV7-9 to TRBJ2-5, with D uncertain. This CDR3 has 13 residues. Trimming shortened V by 3 bases and J by 5 bases, and 10 bases separated the two germline ends. Germline CDR1 SEHNR, CDR2 FQNEAQ (reference sequence).